This TCR beta chain comes out of a study of blood T cell repertoires in COVID-19. Study background: Sample material is recorded as cDNA or gDNA derived from T cells, B-cell-depleted T cells, or PBMCs.

Assay: immunoSEQ multiplex PCR; the TCRdb copy retains only in-frame clones and omits some. The sample includes a few hundred thousand clones, approximately 90% of them seen just once. CDR1 is KGHDR, CDR2 SFDVKD, per germline. Trimming at V came to 0 bases and at J to 3 bases, leaving 4 bases not matched to a gene. The length of the CDR3 is 15 residues. The rearrangement links TRBV24-1 to TRBJ2-7; TRBD2 agrees at 7 bases. The specimen sequenced was PBMCs or T cells enriched from blood (not recorded which). The sequence came from a woman aged 55-70 years in a cohort exposed to, infected with or recovered from COVID-19 (not recorded which). The CDR3 reads CATSDLMGGVYEQYF. The CDR3 bases are TGTGCCACCAGTGATTTGATGGGGGGGGTCTACGAGCAGTACTTC.